This T cell receptor beta chain was recovered during a study of blood T cell repertoires in COVID-19. Study-wide context: COVID-19 samples, acute and convalescent, were from the United States, Italy and Spain. PBMCs, B-cell-depleted T cells, or T cells were the source of the cDNA or gDNA that made up the material.

Participants reported their clinical history, and cohort assignment relied on those reports. Two negative PCRs, clearance, or symptom resolution characterized the recovered Cohort 3 donors. V lost 7 bases and J lost 3; bases outside the gene matches: 9. The germline V gene encodes CDR1 SGHDT and CDR2 YYEEEE. The CDR3 runs 14 residues. This clone was picked up a small number of times. Some clones are missing from TCRdb's copy, which holds only in-frame ones; the method was immunoSEQ multiplex PCR. This table holds 390,000 or so clones, around four fifths found once. The clonotype comes from a woman in her fifties or sixties who had recovered from COVID-19. J is TRBJ1-2 and V is TRBV5-6; 7 positions agree with TRBD1. Sequenced input: PBMCs or T cells enriched from blood (not recorded which). The CDR3 here is CASGNDRDDYGYTF. The CDR3 nucleotides are TGTGCCAGCGGAAATGACAGGGATGACTATGGCTACACCTTC.